A selection of T cell receptor beta chains follows, all from one sample in a study of Ad26.COV2.S vaccination and SARS-CoV-2 variants. The assay was immunoSEQ multiplex PCR, and TCRdb's table has in-frame clones only and misses some. The data contain around 340,000 clones, around 89% of them seen just once; the ten biggest clones take up approximately 5%. The sequencing used peripheral blood, collected in a trial of Ad26.COV2.S vaccine versus placebo. These receptor sequences come from a person between 18 and 60 years old who received the Ad26.COV2.S COVID-19 vaccine or a placebo. Each CDR3 is given with its conserved first and last residue. The order of the fields is J gene, V gene, CDR3 protein.

TRBJ2-1 | TRBV7-9 | CASSLRAGYNEQFF
TRBJ2-7 | TRBV4-1 | CASSQAPGRTGAYEQYF
TRBJ1-1 | TRBV27 | CASSFNSNTEAFF
TRBJ2-5 | TRBV6-2/TRBV6-3 | CASSLDSEETQYF
TRBJ2-1 | TRBV5-6 | CASSLDGGPYNEQFF
TRBJ1-1 | TRBV3-1/TRBV3-2 | CASSQDRAGARGLTEAFF
TRBJ2-3 | TRBV27 | CASSPSTDTQYF
TRBJ1-2 | TRBV9 | CASSVGPGADYGYTF
TRBJ1-1 | TRBV5-1 | CASSSGQGLNTEAFF
TRBJ1-2 | TRBV2 | CASKGGNVGYTF
TRBJ2-7 | TRBV24-1 | CATSASEGDMYEQYF
TRBJ2-7 | TRBV3-1/TRBV3-2 | CASSSRNEQYF
TRBJ1-2 | TRBV6-6 | CASSLQGEYGYTF
TRBJ1-1 | TRBV27 | CASSFGGGTEAFF
TRBJ2-1 | TRBV3-1/TRBV3-2 | CASSPDPSSYNEQFF
TRBJ2-5 | TRBV5-4 | CASSLEGQRQETQYF
TRBJ2-7 | TRBV25-1 | CASSELAKQYF